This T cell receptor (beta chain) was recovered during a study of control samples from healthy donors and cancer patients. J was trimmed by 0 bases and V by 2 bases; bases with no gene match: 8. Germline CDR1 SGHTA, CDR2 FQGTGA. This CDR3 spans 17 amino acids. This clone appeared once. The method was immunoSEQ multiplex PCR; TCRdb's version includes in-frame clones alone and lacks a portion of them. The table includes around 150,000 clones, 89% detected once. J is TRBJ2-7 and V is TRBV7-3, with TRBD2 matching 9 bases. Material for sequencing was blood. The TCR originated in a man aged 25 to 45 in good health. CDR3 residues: CASSLSASGKGSYEQYF. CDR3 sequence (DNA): TGTGCCAGCAGCTTATCGGCTAGCGGGAAAGGCTCCTACGAGCAGTACTTC.